Reported below is one T cell receptor (beta chain). Its antigen is not identified. Germline trimming cut 4 bases from V and 3 bases from J; bases unmatched to any gene: 3. The CDR3 consists of 14 residues. Germline assignment: CDR1 MGHRA and CDR2 YSYEKL. Each fraction contributed one roughly 500,000-cell aliquot for sequencing. This record belongs to a study of coeliac disease. Overall study: Disease groups: newly diagnosed active, refractory type I, gluten-free-diet controlled. General study findings and limits: Lower clonality than controls marked TRB and TRG repertoires from active celiac intraepithelial and lamina propria samples. Of coeliac lamina propria samples, about 45% of the 18 held published gliadin-specific TRB sequences, versus 1 of 6 controls.

Profiling relied on immunoSEQ multiplex PCR, and the TCRdb table lists in-frame clones only, not all of them. Counted here are around 9,000 clones, roughly 71% occurring once; the ten biggest clones make up roughly 21%. The sequence derives from a woman aged 60-75 years with celiac disease. The source material was lamina propria lymphocytes from the gut. The rearrangement links TRBV4-1 to TRBJ1-5, with TRBD1 identical over 7 bases. The CDR3 DNA reads as TGCGCCAGCAGCCCGGGACAGCTCAATCAGCCCCAGCATTTT. It specifies CASSPGQLNQPQHF.